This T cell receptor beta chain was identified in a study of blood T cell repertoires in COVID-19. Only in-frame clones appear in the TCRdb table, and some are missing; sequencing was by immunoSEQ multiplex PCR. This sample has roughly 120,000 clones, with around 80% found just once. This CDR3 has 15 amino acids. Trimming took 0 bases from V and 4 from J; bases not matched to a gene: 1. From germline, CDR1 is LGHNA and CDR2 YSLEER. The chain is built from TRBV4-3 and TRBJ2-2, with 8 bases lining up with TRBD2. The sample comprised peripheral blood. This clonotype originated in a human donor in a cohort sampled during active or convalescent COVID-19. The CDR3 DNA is TGCGCCAGCAGCCAAGACGCGGGAGGCACCGGGGAGCTGTTTTTT. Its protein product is CASSQDAGGTGELFF.